One and the same sample provided the 18 T cell receptor beta chains below, sequenced in a study of OX40 agonist ivuxolimab in advanced cancers. TCRdb's table, derived via immunoSEQ multiplex PCR, lists solely in-frame clones and lacks some. The sample consists of 49,000 or so clones, around nine tenths of them appearing once. The sample here was CD4+ or CD8+ T cells sorted from blood, taken in a trial of the OX40 agonist ivuxolimab. The receptors were sampled from an adult with an advanced solid tumor such as melanoma, head and neck, liver or kidney cancer.

The chain joins TRBV30 to TRBJ2-7; either TRBD1 or TRBD2 may fit D (5 bases each). The V gene's germline CDR1 is GTSNPN and CDR2 SVGIG (reference sequence). Trimming stripped 8 bases from V and 1 base from J, with 12 bases between. The length of the CDR3 is 12 residues. This CDR3 reads CAGDRNSYEQYF. As DNA, the CDR3 is TGTGCCGGGGACCGCAATTCCTACGAGCAGTACTTC.

The chain has TRBV29-1 and TRBJ2-1; no definite D call. This CDR3 comprises 10 residues. Deletions cut 4 bases from V and 8 bases from J, with 6 bases between. Germline lookup yields CDR1 SQVTM and CDR2 ANQGSEA. The chain's CDR3 is CSVVQHEQFF. DNA of the CDR3: TGCAGCGTTGTCCAACATGAGCAGTTCTTC.

V usage is TRBV7-2 and J usage is TRBJ2-7, with D perhaps matching TRBD1 or TRBD2 (5 bases each). CDR1 SGHTA and CDR2 FQGNSA come from the germline V gene. The CDR3 spans 15 residues. Trimming shortened V by 5 bases and J by 3 bases, and 17 bases separated the two germline ends. This chain's CDR3 is CASSPYRDGIYEQYF. CDR3 coding DNA: TGTGCCAGCAGCCCTTACCGGGACGGGATCTACGAGCAGTACTTC.

The chain joins TRBV27 to TRBJ2-7; TRBD1 might be the D (5 bases). V was clipped by 5 bases and J by 1 base, with 9 bases between them. The CDR3 runs 13 residues. Germline V gene lookup returns CDR1 MNHEY and CDR2 SMNVEV (reference sequence). The CDR3 bases are TGTGCCAGCAGTCTGGGGCTTTCCTACGAGCAGTACTTC. Translated, it gives CASSLGLSYEQYF.

This chain connects TRBV6-1 to TRBJ2-7; 11 bases are shared with TRBD2. The V gene end was trimmed by 4 bases and the J gene end by 0 bases; junction bases not matched to a gene: 5. Germline V gene lookup returns CDR1 MNHNS and CDR2 SASEGT. The CDR3 sequence is 16 residues long. CDR3 amino acids: CASSATGTSGSYEQYF. As DNA, the CDR3 is TGTGCCAGCAGTGCCACCGGGACTAGCGGCTCCTACGAGCAGTACTTC.

A few counts support this clone. The chain couples TRBV19 to TRBJ1-1; D not resolved. V lost 5 bases to trimming and J lost 0 bases, with 19 bases between them. Germline V gene data show CDR1 as LNHDA and CDR2 as SQIVND (reference sequence). This CDR3 is built from 17 residues. The CDR3 DNA follows: TGTGCCAGTAGTCCGCGGACTTTTGCGAAAATGAACACTGAAGCTTTCTTT. As protein: CASSPRTFAKMNTEAFF.

The chain carries TRBV27 and TRBJ1-2, with a possible D match to TRBD1 (6 bases). The CDR3 runs to 14 residues. Between the trimmed V and J ends, which lost 7 bases and 8 bases, there was a span of 20 bases. CDR1 and CDR2 (germline): MNHEY, SMNVEV (reference sequence). The CDR3 region has the DNA TGTGCCAGCACCGGGGCAGGGGTTGTTGGAGGCTACACCTTC. Translating gives CASTGAGVVGGYTF.

The V gene is TRBV11-3, the J gene TRBJ2-1, with D uncertain. This CDR3 spans 17 amino acids. Between the trimmed V and J ends, which lost 2 bases and 6 bases, there was a span of 20 bases. Germline V gene lookup returns CDR1 SGHNT and CDR2 YENEEA. CDR3 DNA sequence: TGTGCCAGCAGCTTAATGGGTTGGGGAACGGTCCCCAATGAGCAGTTCTTC. As protein: CASSLMGWGTVPNEQFF. Full variable domain (rest looked up from reference TRBV11-3 and TRBJ2-1): EAGVVQSPRYKIIEKKQPVAFWCNPISGHNTLYWYLQNLGQGPELLIRYENEEAVDDSQLPKDRFSAERLKGVDSTLKIQPAELGDSAVYLCASSLMGWGTVPNEQFFGPGTRLTVL.

This clone was recorded only once. The chain employs TRBV6-5 and TRBJ1-5; D possibly corresponds to TRBD1 (6 bases). V was pared by 5 bases and J by 0 bases, with 8 bases between. Germline V gives CDR1 MNHEY, CDR2 SVGAGI. CDR3 length: 14 residues. DNA for the CDR3: TGTGCCAGCAGTGAACAGGGTAGCAATCAGCCCCAGCATTTT. Translated, it gives CASSEQGSNQPQHF.

This chain joins TRBV9 and TRBJ2-7; a possible D gene is TRBD1 (8 bases). Germline V lookup: CDR1 SGDLS, CDR2 YYNGEE. This CDR3 spans 15 amino acids. Deletions cut 3 bases from V and 6 bases from J, with 19 bases between. The CDR3 DNA reads as TGTGCCAGCAGCGCCGACAACAGGGGGGGTCTCGAGCAGTACTTC. Its translation: CASSADNRGGLEQYF.

The CDR3 reads CASSLGHRAVNTEAFF. CDR3 nucleotide sequence: TGCGCCAGCAGCTTGGGCCACAGGGCTGTGAACACTGAAGCTTTCTTT. The chain employs TRBV5-1 and TRBJ1-1; the D gene is possibly TRBD1 (6 bases). Germline V gene lookup returns CDR1 SGHRS and CDR2 YFSETQ. This CDR3 spans 16 amino acids. Trimming stripped 0 bases from V and 0 bases from J, with 12 bases between.

V usage is TRBV9 and J usage is TRBJ2-1; 9 bases map to TRBD2. The V and J ends lost 1 base and 8 bases, in that order; junction bases with no gene match: 1. This CDR3 is built from 13 residues. Germline V gene data show CDR1 as SGDLS and CDR2 as YYNGEE. CDR3 amino acids: CASSVLAGYEQFF. DNA for the CDR3: TGTGCCAGCAGCGTACTAGCGGGATATGAGCAGTTCTTC.

The J gene is TRBJ1-6, the V gene TRBV10-3; 10 bases are a match to TRBD1. The germline gives CDR1 ENHRY, CDR2 SYGVKD. This CDR3 has 14 residues. Trimming took 6 bases from V and 9 from J; bases not matched to a gene: 5. The CDR3 loop is CAISRQGAGSPLHF. In nucleotides, the CDR3 is TGTGCCATCAGCAGACAGGGGGCAGGTTCACCCCTCCACTTT.

The chain carries TRBV19 and TRBJ2-7; TRBD1 agrees at 8 bases. The V gene end was trimmed by 4 bases and the J gene end by 3 bases; junction bases not matched to a gene: 8. This CDR3 is built from 15 residues. The V gene's germline CDR1 is LNHDA and CDR2 SQIVND (reference sequence). This CDR3 reads CASSRDRGFHYEQYF. CDR3 nucleotide sequence: TGTGCCAGTAGTAGAGACAGGGGCTTTCACTACGAGCAGTACTTC.

This chain's CDR3 is CASSLSGGSSYEQYF. The CDR3 DNA reads TGTGCCAGCAGCTTATCGGGGGGAAGCTCCTACGAGCAGTACTTC. The chain carries TRBV11-2 and TRBJ2-7; 7 bases match TRBD2. This CDR3 is 15 amino acids long. Germline V gene sequence: CDR1 SGHAT, CDR2 FQNNGV. V was clipped by 2 bases and J by 0 bases; unmatched bases: 4.

The chain links TRBV19 to TRBJ1-4; no firm D call. V lost 3 bases and J lost 3, with 8 bases in between. The CDR3 has 14 residues. Germline CDR1 reads LNHDA; CDR2 reads SQIVND (reference sequence). This chain's CDR3 is CASSISQANEKLFF. The CDR3 coding sequence is TGTGCCAGTAGTATTTCCCAGGCTAATGAAAAACTGTTTTTT.

The chain has TRBV11-1 and TRBJ1-1; weak D call: TRBD1 (5 bases). Germline V gene sequence: CDR1 SGHAT, CDR2 FQDESV (reference sequence). The CDR3 consists of 14 residues. Trimming stripped 5 bases from V and 3 bases from J, with 13 bases between. The CDR3 DNA reads as TGTGCCAGCAGCCCCTCTGTAGGGGACACTGAAGCTTTCTTT. Encoded protein: CASSPSVGDTEAFF. The whole variable domain, filled in from reference TRBV11-1 and TRBJ1-1, reads EAEVAQSPRYKITEKSQAVAFWCDPISGHATLYWYRQILGQGPELLVQFQDESVVDDSQLPKDRFSAERLKGVDSTLKIQPAELGDSAMYLCASSPSVGDTEAFFGQGTRLTVV.

The J gene is TRBJ2-2, the V gene TRBV27, with 7 bases lining up with TRBD2. Germline values: CDR1 MNHEY, CDR2 SMNVEV (reference sequence). V lost 5 bases to trimming and J lost 6 bases; unmatched junction nucleotides: 18. The CDR3 extends over 18 amino acids. CDR3 nucleotides: TGTGCCAGCAGTGAAGCTGTAGCGGGCGGGGGAGGGGCCGGGGAGCTGTTTTTT. Protein sequence: CASSEAVAGGGGAGELFF.